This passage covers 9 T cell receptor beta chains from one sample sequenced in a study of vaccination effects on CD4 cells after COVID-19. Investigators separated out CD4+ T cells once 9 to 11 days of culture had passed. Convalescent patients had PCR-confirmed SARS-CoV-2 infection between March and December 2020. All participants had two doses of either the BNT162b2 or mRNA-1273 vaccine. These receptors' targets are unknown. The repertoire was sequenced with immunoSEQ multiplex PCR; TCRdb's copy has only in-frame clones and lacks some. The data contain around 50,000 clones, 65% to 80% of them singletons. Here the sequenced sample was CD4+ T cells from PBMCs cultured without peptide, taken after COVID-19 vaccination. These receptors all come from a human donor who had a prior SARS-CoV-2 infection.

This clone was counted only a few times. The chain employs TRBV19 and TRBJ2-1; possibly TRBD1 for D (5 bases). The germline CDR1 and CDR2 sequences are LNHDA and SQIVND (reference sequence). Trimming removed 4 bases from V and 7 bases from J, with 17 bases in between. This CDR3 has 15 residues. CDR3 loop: CASSKTHSKGNEQFF. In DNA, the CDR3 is TGTGCCAGTAGTAAGACCCACTCGAAGGGGAATGAGCAGTTCTTC.

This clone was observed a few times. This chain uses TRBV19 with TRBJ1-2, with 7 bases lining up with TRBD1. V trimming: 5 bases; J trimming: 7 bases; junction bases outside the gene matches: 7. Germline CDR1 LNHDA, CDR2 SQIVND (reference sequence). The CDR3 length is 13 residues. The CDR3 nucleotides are TGTGCCAGTAGTCCTTCACCAGGGGGTGGCTACACCTTC. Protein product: CASSPSPGGGYTF.

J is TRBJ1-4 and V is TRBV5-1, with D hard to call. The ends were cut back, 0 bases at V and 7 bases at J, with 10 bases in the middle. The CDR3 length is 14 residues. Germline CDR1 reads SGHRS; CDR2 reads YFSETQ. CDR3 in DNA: TGCGCCAGCAGCTTGGAACCCGGAGGTGAAAAACTGTTTTTT. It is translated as CASSLEPGGEKLFF.

For the CDR3, the DNA is TGTGCCAGCAGCAAAACTAGCGGGGAGCGCTCCGGGGAGCTGTTTTTT. Translated, it gives CASSKTSGERSGELFF. This rearrangement joins TRBV11-3 to TRBJ2-2; TRBD2 matches 10 bases. The V segment lost 5 bases and the J segment 6 bases; nucleotides outside the gene matches: 9. Germline values: CDR1 SGHNT, CDR2 YENEEA. This CDR3 contains 16 residues.

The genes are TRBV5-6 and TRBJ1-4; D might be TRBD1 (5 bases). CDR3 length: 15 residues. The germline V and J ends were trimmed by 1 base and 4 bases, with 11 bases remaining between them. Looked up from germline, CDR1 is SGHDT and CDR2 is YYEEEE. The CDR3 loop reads CASSLTQGGNEKLFF. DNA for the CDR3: TGTGCCAGCAGCTTGACGCAGGGCGGTAATGAAAAACTGTTTTTT.

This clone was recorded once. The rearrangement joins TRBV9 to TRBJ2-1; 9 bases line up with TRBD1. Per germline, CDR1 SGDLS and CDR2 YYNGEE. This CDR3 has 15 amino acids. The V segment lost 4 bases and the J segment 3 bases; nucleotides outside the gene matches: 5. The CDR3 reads CASSRTGAFYNEQFF. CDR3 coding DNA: TGTGCCAGCAGCCGGACAGGGGCGTTCTACAATGAGCAGTTCTTC.

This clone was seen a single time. CDR3 nucleotide sequence: TGTGCCAGCAGCTTATATCTAGCCGGTGGGGGGGGCACCGGGGAGCTGTTTTTT. It specifies CASSLYLAGGGGTGELFF. V and J are TRBV11-2 and TRBJ2-2, with 7 nucleotides matching TRBD2. Germline CDR1 is SGHAT and CDR2 is FQNNGV. The CDR3 contains 18 residues. Losses at the gene ends were 2 bases for V and 4 bases for J; bases not matched to a gene: 13.

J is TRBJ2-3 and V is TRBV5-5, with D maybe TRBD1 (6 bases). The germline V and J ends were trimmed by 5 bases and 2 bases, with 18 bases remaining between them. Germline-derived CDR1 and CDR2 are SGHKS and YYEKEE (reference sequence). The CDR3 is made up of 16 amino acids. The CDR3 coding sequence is TGTGCCAGCAGTCCTCTAGACAGGTACTACACAGATACGCAGTATTTT. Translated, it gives CASSPLDRYYTDTQYF.

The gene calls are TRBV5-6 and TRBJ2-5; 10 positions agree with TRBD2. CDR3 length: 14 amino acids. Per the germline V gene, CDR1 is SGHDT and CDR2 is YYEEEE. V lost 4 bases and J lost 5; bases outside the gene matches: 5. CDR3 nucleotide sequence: TGTGCCAGCAGCAAAGCGGGGGGGAGTGAGACCCAGTACTTC. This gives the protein CASSKAGGSETQYF.